These 10 T cell receptor beta chains originate from one sample sequenced in a study of Graves' ophthalmopathy and Graves' hyperthyroidism. RNA transcripts provided the template for amplifying TCR beta CDR3 regions. The workflow started with a first-round RT-PCR run with HTBI primers and then moved on to a second-round multiplex PCR. TCRdb reanalysed the multiplex PCR reads using MiXCR and keeps one entry per CDR3 protein. Of about 220,000 distinct CDR3 sequences in the sample, 20% to 25% were seen once. Sequencing was carried out using peripheral blood. These TCRs come from a woman in her forties or fifties with Graves' ophthalmopathy.

This clonotype was counted ten times or more. The chain has TRBV6-5 and TRBJ2-7; D could derive from TRBD1 or TRBD2 (5 bases each). The ends were cut back, 5 bases at V and 3 bases at J, with 14 bases in the middle. The CDR3 sequence is 14 residues long. Germline CDR1 and CDR2: MNHEY and SVGAGI. CDR3 region: CASSLWDGNYEQYF. CDR3 bases: TGTGCCAGCAGTCTCTGGGACGGAAACTACGAGCAGTACTTC.

The chain carries TRBV20-1 and TRBJ1-1; 9 bases are shared with TRBD1. Germline lookup yields CDR1 DFQATT and CDR2 SNEGSKA (reference sequence). V lost 0 bases, J lost 4 bases, and 6 bases stayed unmatched. The CDR3 runs to 15 residues. CDR3 protein: CSARDRDRGSTEAFF. Here the CDR3 DNA reads TGCAGTGCTAGAGACCGCGACAGGGGGAGCACTGAAGCTTTCTTT.

V and J are TRBV30 and TRBJ2-5; D may be TRBD1 (5 bases). V shed 2 bases and J shed 1 base, with 8 bases lying between them. The CDR3 totals 13 residues. Germline loops: CDR1 GTSNPN, CDR2 SVGIG (reference sequence). DNA of the CDR3: TGTGCCTGGAGTTCCGACAGCCAAGAGACCCAGTACTTC. As protein: CAWSSDSQETQYF.

There are many counts of this clonotype. The rearrangement uses TRBV19 and TRBJ1-1, with D possibly being TRBD1 (5 bases). This CDR3 has 16 residues. The germline V gene has CDR1 LNHDA and CDR2 SQIVND (reference sequence). Trimming shortened V by 4 bases and J by 4 bases, and 19 bases separated the two germline ends. CDR3 loop: CASSTPGRGGSTEAFF. CDR3 DNA: TGTGCCAGTAGTACCCCGGGGAGGGGCGGTAGCACTGAAGCTTTCTTT.

This clonotype was seen many times. This chain links TRBV20-1 with TRBJ1-6; D is perhaps TRBD1 (6 bases). The V gene's germline CDR1 is DFQATT and CDR2 SNEGSKA (reference sequence). The length of the CDR3 is 15 residues. The V end was cut by 3 bases, the J end by 0 bases, with 9 bases between. The CDR3 loop reads CSARGDISYNSPLHF. The CDR3 bases are TGCAGTGCTAGGGGGGACATCTCCTATAATTCACCCCTCCACTTT.

This clonotype was observed many times. The chain employs TRBV2 and TRBJ2-5, with D perhaps matching TRBD2 (6 bases). This CDR3 comprises 13 residues. Trimming took off 8 bases at V and 5 bases at J, with 15 bases between the two ends. Germline V CDR1 and CDR2: SNHLY, FYNNEI. CDR3 coding DNA: TGTGCCAGCTTACCGAATGGGGGGGAGACCCAGTACTTC. This translates into CASLPNGGETQYF.

This clonotype came up many times. This rearrangement joins TRBV5-1 to TRBJ1-2; 9 bases align to TRBD1. CDR3 size: 15 residues. Germline CDR1 is SGHRS and CDR2 is YFSETQ. Losses at the gene ends were 1 base for V and 4 bases for J; bases not matched to a gene: 5. In DNA form, the CDR3 reads TGCGCCAGCAGCTTGAGGACAGGGGAGGTCTATGGCTACACCTTC. Protein sequence: CASSLRTGEVYGYTF.

This clonotype occurred many times. The rearrangement links TRBV29-1 to TRBJ2-2; TRBD2 matches 10 bases. With V trimmed by 2 bases and J by 3 bases, 9 bases remained unmatched. The CDR3 has 17 amino acids. Germline V gene sequence: CDR1 SQVTM, CDR2 ANQGSEA. The CDR3 DNA reads TGCAGCGTTGAATTGTCTAGCGGGAGTTTGCACACCGGGGAGCTGTTTTTT. It translates to CSVELSSGSLHTGELFF.

This clonotype was seen many times. The V call is TRBV6-1, the J call TRBJ1-2; 8 nucleotides agree with TRBD1. The CDR3 length is 14 residues. Trimming removed 6 bases from V and 2 bases from J; junction bases left unmatched: 5. CDR1 is MNHNS, CDR2 SASEGT, per germline. CDR3 amino acids: CASRRDRSNYGYTF. The DNA for the CDR3 is TGTGCCAGCAGAAGGGACAGGTCCAACTATGGCTACACCTTC.

The table lists this clonotype with many counts. The chain couples TRBV12-3 or TRBV12-4 to TRBJ1-5; D not certain. V shed 6 bases and J shed 2 bases, with 14 bases lying between them. CDR3 size: 15 residues. Here the CDR3 reads CASSAKGFRNQPQHF. DNA for the CDR3: TGTGCCAGCAGCGCAAAGGGTTTTCGCAATCAGCCCCAGCATTTT.